The rows below give T cell receptor beta chains drawn from one sample of a study of blood T cell repertoires in COVID-19. Sequencing used immunoSEQ multiplex PCR; TCRdb keeps in-frame clones, though not all of them. The repertoire has around 140,000 clones, about 90% of them found once; the top ten carry approximately 10%. The sequenced material came from PBMCs or T cells enriched from blood (not recorded which). These receptors originate from a man aged 55 to 70 who had recovered from COVID-19. Each CDR3 is given with its conserved first and last residue. A D gene is named only where the DNA matches it firmly. Expanded clones get a size class; other rows say once, few or many, or leave the size out.

CDR3aa,CDR3nt,j_gene,abundance,v_gene,d_gene
CAGETGAYEQYF,TGTGCCGGGGAGACAGGGGCCTACGAGCAGTACTTC,TRBJ2-7,-,TRBV2,TRBD1
CASSVDRGVYNEQFF,TGTGCCAGCTCAGTTGACAGGGGAGTGTATAATGAGCAGTTCTTC,TRBJ2-1,-,TRBV18,TRBD1
CASSEDSGAGFGYTF,TGTGCCAGCAGTGAAGATTCGGGAGCGGGGTTTGGCTACACCTTC,TRBJ1-2,-,TRBV25-1,-
CASSDRQGSVYNEQFF,TGTGCCAGCAGCGATCGACAGGGTTCGGTCTACAATGAGCAGTTCTTC,TRBJ2-1,-,TRBV6-2/TRBV6-3,TRBD1
CASSRSGTSGRIEQFF,TGTGCCAGCAGCCGAAGCGGGACTAGCGGGAGAATTGAGCAGTTCTTC,TRBJ2-1,-,TRBV5-4,TRBD2
CALTGLNYEQYF,TGTGCCCTCACCGGACTAAATTACGAGCAGTACTTC,TRBJ2-7,-,TRBV12-3/TRBV12-4,-
CASGGGLGQPQHF,TGTGCCAGCGGGGGAGGGTTGGGTCAGCCCCAGCATTTT,TRBJ1-5,-,TRBV6-5,-
CASSNGTAGAGEQFF,TGTGCCAGCAGCAACGGAACTGCAGGCGCCGGTGAGCAGTTCTTC,TRBJ2-1,-,TRBV21-1,-
CASSFQGTDTQYF,TGCGCCAGCAGCTTTCAGGGTACAGATACGCAGTATTTT,TRBJ2-3,few,TRBV5-1,-
CASSFTGGAEKLFF,TGCGCCAGCAGCTTCACAGGGGGCGCGGAAAAACTGTTTTTT,TRBJ1-4,-,TRBV5-1,TRBD1
CASSEYRPSGDNEQFF,TGTGCCAGCAGTGAATATAGGCCTAGCGGTGACAATGAGCAGTTCTTC,TRBJ2-1,-,TRBV25-1,TRBD2
CASSFLGADQPQHF,TGTGCCAGCAGTTTTCTAGGGGCGGATCAGCCCCAGCATTTT,TRBJ1-5,once,TRBV27,-
CASQRDYEQYF,TGTGCCAGCCAGAGGGACTACGAGCAGTACTTC,TRBJ2-7,-,TRBV2,-
CASSLDRVDGYTF,TGCGCCAGCAGCTTGGACAGGGTGGACGGCTACACCTTC,TRBJ1-2,-,TRBV5-1,-
CASRPQGTYGYTF,TGTGCCAGCAGGCCACAGGGAACCTATGGCTACACCTTC,TRBJ1-2,-,TRBV27,-
CASSQSSRGHLEQYF,TGTGCCAGCAGCCAGTCCTCCAGGGGGCATCTCGAGCAGTACTTC,TRBJ2-7,-,TRBV14,TRBD1
CASLTYRGGGQETQYF,TGTGCCAGCCTTACGTACCGGGGAGGGGGCCAAGAGACCCAGTACTTC,TRBJ2-5,-,TRBV5-8,-
CASSFRGTVAEAFF,TGTGCCAGCAGTTTCAGGGGTACCGTCGCTGAAGCTTTCTTT,TRBJ1-1,-,TRBV28,-
CASSLRGQWNTEAFF,TGTGCCAGCAGTTTAAGAGGCCAGTGGAACACTGAAGCTTTCTTT,TRBJ1-1,-,TRBV28,-
CASSLRETGNTIYF,TGTGCCAGCTCACTTCGGGAAACTGGAAACACCATATATTTT,TRBJ1-3,once,TRBV18,-
CASSSQGNNEKLFF,TGTGCCAGCAGCAGCCAGGGAAATAATGAAAAACTGTTTTTT,TRBJ1-4,once,TRBV7-9,-
CASSLGPGANEQFF,TGTGCCAGCAGCTTAGGCCCCGGAGCCAATGAGCAGTTCTTC,TRBJ2-1,-,TRBV11-3,-
CASKGSGSSYEQYF,TGCGCCAGCAAAGGCTCAGGCAGCTCCTACGAGCAGTACTTC,TRBJ2-7,-,TRBV5-1,-
CASSYVVGGLVNQPQHF,TGTGCCAGCAGTTATGTAGTGGGTGGGCTGGTAAATCAGCCCCAGCATTTT,TRBJ1-5,-,TRBV28,-
CATSRDGRGEQFF,TGTGCCACCAGCAGAGATGGCAGGGGCGAGCAGTTCTTC,TRBJ2-1,-,TRBV15,-
CASSKTGVGTGELFF,TGTGCTAGCAGCAAGACAGGGGTAGGCACCGGGGAGCTGTTTTTT,TRBJ2-2,-,TRBV7-7,TRBD1
CASSLSRGSSGNTIYF,TGTGCCAGCAGCTTGTCCAGGGGGAGCTCTGGAAACACCATATATTTT,TRBJ1-3,few,TRBV11-2,TRBD1
CASSLGQNKETQYF,TGTGCCAGCAGCTTGGGACAGAACAAAGAGACCCAGTACTTC,TRBJ2-5,-,TRBV5-8,-
CASQDRYSPLHF,TGTGCCAGCCAGGACAGGTATTCACCCCTCCACTTT,TRBJ1-6,-,TRBV3-1/TRBV3-2,TRBD1
CASSPSWARNQPQHF,TGTGCCAGCAGTCCTTCCTGGGCGCGCAATCAGCCCCAGCATTTT,TRBJ1-5,once,TRBV27,-
CAWSVSETQYF,TGTGCCTGGAGTGTTAGTGAGACCCAGTACTTC,TRBJ2-5,-,TRBV30,-
CASSQDLGGESSYEQYF,TGCGCCAGCAGCCAAGATCTGGGGGGGGAAAGCTCCTACGAGCAGTACTTC,TRBJ2-7,-,TRBV4-1,TRBD2
CASSTLGEAFF,TGTGCCTCTAGCACCCTGGGTGAAGCTTTCTTT,TRBJ1-1,once,TRBV30,-
CASSQGVYEQYF,TGTGCCAGCAGCCAAGGCGTCTACGAGCAGTACTTC,TRBJ2-7,-,TRBV3-1/TRBV3-2,-
CASSQGGGNYGYTF,TGTGCCAGCAGCCAAGGGGGAGGGAACTATGGCTACACCTTC,TRBJ1-2,once,TRBV28,-
CASPPPRQGSNISNQPQHF,TGCGCCAGCCCCCCCCCGCGGCAGGGGAGTAATATTAGCAATCAGCCCCAGCATTTT,TRBJ1-5,-,TRBV23-1,-